This T cell receptor beta chain was recorded in a study of T cells in Graves' hyperthyroidism and ophthalmopathy. Researchers took RNA transcripts and amplified the TCR beta CDR3 regions from them. With the HTBI primer set, the TCR CDR3 went through a first round of RT-PCR. From the multiplex PCR reads, TCRdb called clonotypes with MiXCR, one entry per CDR3 protein. This sample yields approximately 370,000 distinct CDR3 sequences, of which 17% are seen a single time; around 35% belongs to the top ten. Ten or more counts support this clonotype. Sequencing input: blood. The sequence came from a woman aged 30 to 39 with Graves' hyperthyroidism that later progressed to Graves' ophthalmopathy.

The CDR3 loop reads CASSLGGTSGRGFF. The DNA of the CDR3 is TGTGCCAGCAGCTTAGGGGGGACTAGCGGGAGGGGGTTCTTC. The chain employs TRBV5-6 and TRBJ2-1; 16 positions agree with TRBD2. V shed 2 bases and J 15 bases; nucleotides not matched to a gene: 5. The CDR3 is 14 residues long. Germline CDR1 reads SGHDT; CDR2 reads YYEEEE.